This T cell receptor (beta chain) was sequenced during a study of T-cell reconstitution after alpha-beta-depleted transplantation in children. The table lists this clonotype with a few counts. The antigen remains unidentified. Study conclusions and caveats: About two months after transplant, alpha-beta T cells reportedly came from several hundred expanded graft clones.

The TCRbeta library incorporated unique molecular identifiers. One entry per CDR3 protein results from TCRdb running MiXCR on the PCR reads. The data contain fewer than 550,000 distinct CDR3 sequences, about 10% of them seen just once; the ten biggest clones take up around 2%. The V end was cut by 1 base, the J end by 2 bases, with 11 bases between. The CDR3 sequence is 16 residues long. From germline, CDR1 is KGHSH and CDR2 LQKENI. V gene TRBV18 combines with J gene TRBJ2-2; a weak D match, TRBD2 (5 bases). The sequences come from PBMCs, collected before TCRalphabeta/CD19-depleted stem cell transplant. This TCR was sampled from a child younger than 10 with inherited bone marrow failure, due to receive a stem cell transplant. CDR3 sequence reads: CASSPRPTGNTGELFF. The CDR3 DNA reads as TGTGCCAGCTCACCACGGCCTACGGGAAACACCGGGGAGCTGTTTTTT. Full variable domain (outside the CDR3, taken from reference TRBV18 and TRBJ2-2): NAGVMQNPRHLVRRRGQEARLRCSPMKGHSHVYWYRQLPEEGLKFMVYLQKENIIDESGMPKERFSAEFPKEGPSILRIQQVVRGDSAAYFCASSPRPTGNTGELFFGEGSRLTVL.